The 32 T cell receptor beta chains reported below all come from one sample, sequenced in a study of blood T cell repertoires in COVID-19. Clones were read by immunoSEQ multiplex PCR, and TCRdb kept only the in-frame ones, dropping some. The repertoire holds some 150,000 clones, with approximately 88% as singletons. The sample taken for sequencing was peripheral blood. Receptor source: a man in his 70s with acute or convalescent COVID-19.

Only a few counts were recorded for this clone. The chain is built from TRBV28 and TRBJ1-1; TRBD1 matches at 7 bases. Germline V lookup: CDR1 MDHEN, CDR2 SYDVKM. The CDR3 runs to 16 residues. The V segment lost 7 bases and the J segment 0 bases; nucleotides outside the gene matches: 11. CDR3 residues: CASTDPRGQMNTEAFF. DNA of the CDR3: TGTGCCAGCACCGACCCTAGGGGACAGATGAACACTGAAGCTTTCTTT.

V is TRBV19 and J is TRBJ2-5, with a weak D call TRBD1 (5 bases). Per the germline V gene, CDR1 is LNHDA and CDR2 is SQIVND (reference sequence). The CDR3 contains 13 residues. Trimming pared 4 bases from V and 5 bases from J, leaving 11 bases between. CDR3 region: CASSSQSGETQYF. The CDR3 nucleotides are TGTGCCAGTAGTAGCCAGTCAGGGGAGACCCAGTACTTC.

The J gene is TRBJ2-3, the V gene TRBV6-5; 9 positions match TRBD1. The CDR3 consists of 16 residues. Trimming at V came to 2 bases and at J to 3 bases, leaving 6 bases not matched to a gene. Germline CDR1 reads MNHEY; CDR2 reads SVGAGI. CDR3 residues: CASSYGTGSFTDTQYF. CDR3 DNA sequence: TGTGCCAGCAGTTACGGGACAGGGAGTTTTACAGATACGCAGTATTTT.

The rearrangement uses TRBV11-2 and TRBJ2-5; D is ambiguous. CDR1 and CDR2 (germline): SGHAT, FQNNGV. The V gene lost 0 bases and the J gene lost 6 bases, with 2 bases spanning the gap. The CDR3 runs to 11 residues. The CDR3 protein is CASSLDKTQYF. CDR3 nucleotides: TGTGCCAGCAGCTTAGACAAGACCCAGTACTTC.

This chain connects TRBV9 to TRBJ2-7; TRBD1 agrees at 10 bases. From germline, CDR1 is SGDLS and CDR2 YYNGEE. V lost 3 bases, J lost 6 bases, and 9 bases stayed unmatched. CDR3 size: 15 residues. For the CDR3, the DNA is TGTGCCAGCAGCGACGAGGGGACAGGGGTGTCCGAGCAGTACTTC. This sequence encodes CASSDEGTGVSEQYF.

The rearrangement joins TRBV4-1 to TRBJ2-7; TRBD2 might be the D (6 bases). With 4 bases removed from V and 0 bases from J, the gap between germline ends came to 10 bases. The CDR3 has 14 amino acids. Germline assignment: CDR1 MGHRA and CDR2 YSYEKL. CDR3: CASSLPGSSYEQYF. The CDR3 nucleotides are TGCGCCAGCAGCCTTCCCGGGAGCTCCTACGAGCAGTACTTC.

J is TRBJ2-5 and V is TRBV7-8; TRBD1 matches 7 bases. J gave up 3 bases and V 8 bases, and 6 bases lay outside the gene matches. Germline V gene sequence: CDR1 SGHVS, CDR2 FQNEAQ. The CDR3 covers 13 residues. The DNA of the CDR3 is TGTGCCAGCCAAAAAGACAGGGAAGAGACCCAGTACTTC. Translated, it gives CASQKDREETQYF.

The chain combines TRBV3-1 (or the pseudogene TRBV3-2) with TRBJ2-5, with TRBD2 as a possible D gene (6 bases). V was cut by 0 bases and J by 7 bases, with 15 bases left in between. The CDR3 runs 15 residues. Germline V CDR1 and CDR2: LGHDT, YNNKEL (reference sequence). The CDR3 DNA follows: TGTGCCAGCAGCCAAGATTTGGGTCCCGGGGGGACCCAGTACTTC. It specifies CASSQDLGPGGTQYF.

The gene calls are TRBV21-1 and TRBJ2-3; the table's D call, TRBD2, was not checked against the DNA. TRBV21-1 is classified as a pseudogene. The CDR3 has 19 amino acids. The CDR3 region has the DNA TGTGCCAGCAGCAAAGCGCGGTATGCTAGCGGGGACTACACAGATACGCAGTATTTT. This encodes CASSKARYASGDYTDTQYF.

V is TRBV18 and J is TRBJ1-2; 7 bases map to TRBD1. CDR3 length: 14 residues. Germline trimming cut 6 bases from V and 2 bases from J; bases unmatched to any gene: 6. The germline gives CDR1 KGHSH, CDR2 LQKENI. CDR3 DNA sequence: TGTGCCAGCTCGCCCGGGACAGAGAACTATGGCTACACCTTC. Residues: CASSPGTENYGYTF.

The V and J genes are TRBV7-3 and TRBJ2-1; D not resolved. The CDR3 is made up of 14 amino acids. V gave up 3 bases and J gave up 6 bases, with 12 bases separating them. CDR1 SGHTA and CDR2 FQGTGA come from the germline V gene. In DNA, the CDR3 is TGTGCCAGCAGCTTGGCAGCCAGCGCCAATGAGCAGTTCTTC. Residues: CASSLAASANEQFF.

The chain is built from TRBV9 and TRBJ2-2; D is possibly TRBD2 (6 bases). This CDR3 region has 14 residues. With 2 bases removed from V and 3 bases from J, the gap between germline ends came to 8 bases. Germline CDR1 is SGDLS and CDR2 is YYNGEE. The CDR3 loop is CASSVGLYTGELFF. The DNA for the CDR3 is TGTGCCAGCAGCGTGGGACTTTACACCGGGGAGCTGTTTTTT. Based on the CDR3 plus reference TRBV9 and TRBJ2-2, the full variable domain is DSGVTQTPKHLITATGQRVTLRCSPRSGDLSVYWYQQSLDQGLQFLIQYYNGEERAKGNILERFSAQQFPDLHSELNLSSLELGDSALYFCASSVGLYTGELFFGEGSRLTVL.

The rearrangement joins TRBV6-5 to TRBJ2-7, with TRBD1 as a possible D gene (6 bases). V was shortened by 10 bases and J by 6 bases, with 22 bases between the two germline ends. The CDR3 is 14 residues long. Germline V gene data show CDR1 as MNHEY and CDR2 as SVGAGI. CDR3 region: CATSRGQGIGEQYF. The CDR3 region has the DNA TGTGCCACTTCCAGGGGCCAGGGAATCGGCGAGCAGTACTTC.

This chain links TRBV30 with TRBJ1-6; 7 nucleotides match TRBD1. CDR3 length equals 16 residues. Germline V gene sequence: CDR1 GTSNPN, CDR2 SVGIG (reference sequence). The junction had 8 bases not matched to a gene; V was cut back by 2 bases and J by 4 bases. The CDR3 nucleotides read TGTGCCTGGAGTCCAACTCGGACAGGTTATAATTCACCCCTCCACTTT. It yields the protein CAWSPTRTGYNSPLHF.

This clone appeared a few times. CDR3 in DNA: TGTGCCAGTAGGGGGGGACCCTCTAATTCACCCCTCCACTTT. Amino acids: CASRGGPSNSPLHF. The chain recombines TRBV19 with TRBJ1-6; tentatively, D is TRBD1 (5 bases). Trimming removed 6 bases from V and 6 bases from J, with 12 bases in between. In germline, CDR1 is LNHDA, CDR2 SQIVND (reference sequence). The CDR3 is 14 residues long. Drawing the rest from reference TRBV19 and TRBJ1-6, the complete variable domain is DGGITQSPKYLFRKEGQNVTLSCEQNLNHDAMYWYRQDPGQGLRLIYYSQIVNDFQKGDIAEGYSVSREKKESFPLTVTSAQKNPTAFYLCASRGGPSNSPLHFGNGTRLTVT.

J is TRBJ2-7 and V is TRBV6-5; weak D call: TRBD1 (6 bases). The CDR3 runs to 14 residues. Trimming removed 6 bases from V and 3 bases from J, with 15 bases in between. Germline assignment: CDR1 MNHEY and CDR2 SVGAGI. Written as DNA, the CDR3 is TGTGCCAGCAGCCCCAGGGGAGAGGTCTACGAGCAGTACTTC. Protein: CASSPRGEVYEQYF.

The CDR3 loop reads CASSTGQGARGYTF. DNA of the CDR3: TGTGCCAGCAGTACAGGACAGGGGGCGAGGGGCTACACCTTC. The genes are TRBV6-5 and TRBJ1-2; 11 bases agree with TRBD1. This CDR3 is built from 14 residues. Looked up from germline, CDR1 is MNHEY and CDR2 is SVGAGI. V dropped 5 bases and J dropped 8; count of bases not matched to a gene: 7.

This chain's CDR3 is CASSALTGAILMNTEAFF. The CDR3 DNA is TGTGCCAGCAGTGCCTTGACAGGGGCGATATTAATGAACACTGAAGCTTTCTTT. This chain joins TRBV2 and TRBJ1-1; 8 nucleotides agree with TRBD1. CDR1 is SNHLY, CDR2 FYNNEI, per germline. This CDR3 is 18 amino acids long. Trimming cost V 4 bases and J 0 bases; bases outside gene matches: 13.

The CDR3 spells CAWNGGRGANVLTF. For the CDR3, the DNA is TGTGCCTGGAATGGGGGCCGGGGGGCCAACGTCCTGACTTTC. This chain joins TRBV30 and TRBJ2-6, with D possibly matching TRBD1 (6 bases). The CDR3 loop spans 14 amino acids. Trimming pared 4 bases from V and 4 bases from J, leaving 11 bases between. Germline lookup yields CDR1 GTSNPN and CDR2 SVGIG (reference sequence).

The chain couples TRBV5-1 to TRBJ1-4; TRBD1 is a possible D gene (5 bases). Deletions cut 3 bases from V and 0 bases from J, with 12 bases between. The germline CDR1 and CDR2 sequences are SGHRS and YFSETQ. The length of the CDR3 is 16 residues. CDR3 nucleotide sequence: TGCGCCAGCAGCTCGACAGTAGTTGCAACTAATGAAAAACTGTTTTTT. Translating it yields CASSSTVVATNEKLFF.

This chain joins TRBV6-5 and TRBJ2-7, with 9 bases fitting TRBD1. Germline values: CDR1 MNHEY, CDR2 SVGAGI. The CDR3 is made up of 13 amino acids. V lost 6 bases to trimming and J lost 3 bases; unmatched junction nucleotides: 3. CDR3 in DNA: TGTGCCAGCAGGTCGGACAGGGGCTACGAGCAGTACTTC. It specifies CASRSDRGYEQYF.

The rearrangement links TRBV7-3 to TRBJ1-3; D possibly corresponds to TRBD1 (5 bases). With 2 bases removed from V and 0 bases from J, the gap between germline ends came to 11 bases. This CDR3 contains 16 residues. Germline CDR1 and CDR2: SGHTA and FQGTGA. The CDR3 bases are TGTGCCAGCAGCTTATCAGGGAGGAACTCTGGAAACACCATATATTTT. Translating gives CASSLSGRNSGNTIYF.

The chain couples TRBV28 to TRBJ1-4, with D possibly being TRBD1 (6 bases). Looked up from germline, CDR1 is MDHEN and CDR2 is SYDVKM. The CDR3 has 16 residues. The V end lost 2 bases, the J end lost 7 bases, and 17 bases lay between the germline ends. CDR3 residues: CASSLEGHSASEKLFF. The CDR3 region has the DNA TGTGCCAGCAGTTTAGAGGGACACTCGGCCAGTGAAAAACTGTTTTTT.

The chain carries TRBV7-3 and TRBJ2-5; possible D gene TRBD1, 5 bases. Germline CDR1 reads SGHTA; CDR2 reads FQGTGA. The V gene lost 0 bases and the J gene lost 6 bases, with 8 bases spanning the gap. The CDR3 totals 13 residues. CDR3: CASSLTGLQTQYF. The CDR3 nucleotides read TGTGCCAGCAGCTTAACGGGGCTTCAGACCCAGTACTTC.

The chain recombines TRBV5-6 with TRBJ1-2; 7 positions match TRBD1. The J segment lost 7 bases and the V segment lost 5 bases, leaving 11 bases of the junction unmatched. This CDR3 spans 14 amino acids. Germline lookup yields CDR1 SGHDT and CDR2 YYEEEE. The CDR3 region has the DNA TGTGCCAGCAGTTATGACAGGGACTTCTTTGGCTACACCTTC. Translation gives CASSYDRDFFGYTF.

The sample holds one count of this clone. Since no conserved phenylalanine or tryptophan closes the CDR3, a read error is the likely cause. The chain couples TRBV5-1 to TRBJ1-1; no definite D call. Trimming took 0 bases from V and 4 from J, leaving 4 bases between them. CDR3 size: 12 residues. Germline assignment: CDR1 SGHRS and CDR2 YFSETQ. The CDR3 sequence: CASSLGSTEAFL. In DNA form, the CDR3 reads TGCGCCAGCAGCTTGGGAAGCACTGAAGCTTTCCTT.

Comment on this clone: The same CDR3 arises from other DNA sequences in this sample as well. The chain couples TRBV28 to TRBJ1-2; D call uncertain. This CDR3 spans 14 amino acids. V shed 2 bases and J shed 2 bases, with 9 bases lying between them. Germline V gives CDR1 MDHEN, CDR2 SYDVKM. The CDR3 loop is CASSLDRGNYGYTF. The CDR3 coding sequence is TGTGCCAGCAGTTTAGATCGGGGAAACTATGGCTACACCTTC.

The V call is TRBV5-4, the J call TRBJ1-1; a weak D match, TRBD1 (5 bases). The V end was cut by 5 bases, the J end by 7 bases, with 12 bases between. In germline, CDR1 is SGHNT, CDR2 YYREEE (reference sequence). CDR3 length: 12 amino acids. The CDR3 nucleotides read TGTGCCAGCAGACGAGACGACAGTGAAGCTTTCTTT. Its translation is CASRRDDSEAFF.

The J gene is TRBJ2-1, the V gene TRBV7-8, with a possible D match to TRBD2 (6 bases). Trimming pared 5 bases from V and 9 bases from J, leaving 11 bases between. The CDR3 has 12 amino acids. The germline V gene encodes CDR1 SGHVS and CDR2 FQNEAQ. As DNA, the CDR3 is TGTGCCAGCAGCCTCCCCGGGAGTGAGCAGTTCTTC. This gives the protein CASSLPGSEQFF.

The chain employs TRBV28 and TRBJ1-2; a weak D match, TRBD1 (6 bases). Deletions cut 2 bases from V and 5 bases from J, with 15 bases between. CDR1 and CDR2 (germline): MDHEN, SYDVKM. The CDR3 loop spans 15 amino acids. The CDR3 region has the DNA TGTGCCAGCAGTTTAAGCCCTGGGACATGGTATGGCTACACCTTC. Its translation: CASSLSPGTWYGYTF.

The chain carries TRBV11-2 and TRBJ1-6; 7 positions agree with TRBD1. CDR1 and CDR2 (germline): SGHAT, FQNNGV. CDR3 length: 15 amino acids. The trim removed 4 bases at V and 7 bases at J, leaving 7 bases unmatched. For the CDR3, the DNA is TGTGCCAGCAGCTCGCAGACAGGGAAGAATTCACCCCTCCACTTT. It is translated as CASSSQTGKNSPLHF.

This chain links TRBV4-1 with TRBJ2-1, with a weak D call TRBD2 (5 bases). CDR3 length equals 11 residues. CDR1 and CDR2 from the germline V gene are MGHRA and YSYEKL. V lost 3 bases, J lost 12 bases, and 9 bases lay in between. The CDR3 sequence: CASSQEDGQFF. The CDR3 coding sequence is TGCGCCAGCAGCCAGGAGGATGGGCAGTTCTTC.